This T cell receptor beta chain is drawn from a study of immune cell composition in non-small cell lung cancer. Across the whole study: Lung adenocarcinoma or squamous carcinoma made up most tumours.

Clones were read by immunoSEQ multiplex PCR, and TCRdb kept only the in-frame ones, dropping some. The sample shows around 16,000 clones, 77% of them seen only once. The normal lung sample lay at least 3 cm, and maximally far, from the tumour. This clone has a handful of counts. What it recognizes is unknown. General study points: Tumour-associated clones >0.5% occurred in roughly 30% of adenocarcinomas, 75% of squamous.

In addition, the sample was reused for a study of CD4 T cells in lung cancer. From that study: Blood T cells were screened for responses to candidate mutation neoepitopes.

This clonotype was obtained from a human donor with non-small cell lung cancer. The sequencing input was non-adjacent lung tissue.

The CDR3 loop reads CASSRDGNQPQHF. DNA for the CDR3: TGCGCCAGCAGCCGGGACGGCAATCAGCCCCAGCATTTT. The J gene is TRBJ1-5, the V gene TRBV4-1; tentative D call: TRBD1 (5 bases). Germline CDR1 reads MGHRA; CDR2 reads YSYEKL. The length of the CDR3 is 13 residues. V lost 4 bases and J 2 bases, leaving 6 bases between the germline ends.